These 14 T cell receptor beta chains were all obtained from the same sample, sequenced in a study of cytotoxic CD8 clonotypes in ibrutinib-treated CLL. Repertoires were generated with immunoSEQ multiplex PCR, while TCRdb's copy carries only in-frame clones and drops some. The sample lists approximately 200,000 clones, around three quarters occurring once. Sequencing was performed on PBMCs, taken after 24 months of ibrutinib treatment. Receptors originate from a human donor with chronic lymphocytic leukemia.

CDR3 loop: CAWTRLAGVDEQYF. The CDR3 coding sequence is TGTGCCTGGACCCGACTAGCGGGAGTTGATGAGCAGTACTTC. The V call is TRBV30, the J call TRBJ2-7; TRBD2 matches at 12 bases. CDR1 and CDR2 (germline): GTSNPN, SVGIG (reference sequence). CDR3 size: 14 residues. After removal of 4 bases from V and 7 bases from J, the junction contained 8 bases not matched to a gene.

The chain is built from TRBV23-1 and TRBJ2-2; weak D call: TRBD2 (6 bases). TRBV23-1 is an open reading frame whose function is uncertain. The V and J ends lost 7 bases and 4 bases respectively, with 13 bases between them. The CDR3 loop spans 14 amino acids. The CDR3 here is CASTSQGGTGELFF. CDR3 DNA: TGCGCCAGCACCTCGCAGGGAGGCACCGGGGAGCTGTTTTTT.

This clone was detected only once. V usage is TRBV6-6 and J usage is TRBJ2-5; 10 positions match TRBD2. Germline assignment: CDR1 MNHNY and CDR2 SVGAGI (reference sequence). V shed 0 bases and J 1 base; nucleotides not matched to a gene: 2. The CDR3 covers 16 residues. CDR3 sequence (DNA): TGTGCCAGCAGTTACTCCCGGACTAGCGGCCAAGAGACCCAGTACTTC. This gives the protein CASSYSRTSGQETQYF.

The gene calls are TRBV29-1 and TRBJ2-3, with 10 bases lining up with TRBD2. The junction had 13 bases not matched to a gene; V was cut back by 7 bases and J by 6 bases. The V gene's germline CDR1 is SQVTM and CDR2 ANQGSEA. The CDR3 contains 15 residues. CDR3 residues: CSGGARGGLADTQYF. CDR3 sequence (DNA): TGCAGCGGGGGGGCCAGGGGGGGACTAGCGGATACGCAGTATTTT.

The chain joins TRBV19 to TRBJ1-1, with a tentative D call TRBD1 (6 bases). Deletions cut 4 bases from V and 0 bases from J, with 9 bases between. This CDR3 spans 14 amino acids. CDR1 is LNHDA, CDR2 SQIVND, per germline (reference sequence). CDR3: CASSTGTLNTEAFF. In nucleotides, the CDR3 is TGTGCCAGTAGTACCGGGACATTGAACACTGAAGCTTTCTTT.

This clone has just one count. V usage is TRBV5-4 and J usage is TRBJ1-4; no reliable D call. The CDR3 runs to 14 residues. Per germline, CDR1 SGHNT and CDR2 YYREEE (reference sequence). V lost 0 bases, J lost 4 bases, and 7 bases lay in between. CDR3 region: CASSLAGGNEKLFF. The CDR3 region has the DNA TGTGCCAGCAGCTTGGCAGGAGGTAATGAAAAACTGTTTTTT.

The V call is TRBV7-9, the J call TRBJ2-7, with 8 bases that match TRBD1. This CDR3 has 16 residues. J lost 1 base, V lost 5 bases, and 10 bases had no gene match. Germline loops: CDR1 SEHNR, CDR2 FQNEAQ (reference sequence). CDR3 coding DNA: TGTGCCAGCAGCACACCTCGACAGGGGTCGTCCTACGAGCAGTACTTC. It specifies CASSTPRQGSSYEQYF.

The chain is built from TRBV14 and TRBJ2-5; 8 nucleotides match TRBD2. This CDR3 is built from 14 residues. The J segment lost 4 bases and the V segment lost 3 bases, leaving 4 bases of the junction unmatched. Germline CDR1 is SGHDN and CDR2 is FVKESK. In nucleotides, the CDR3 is TGTGCCAGCAGCCATATAGCGGGACTAGAGACCCAGTACTTC. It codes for CASSHIAGLETQYF. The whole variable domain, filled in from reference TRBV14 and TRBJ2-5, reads EAGVTQFPSHSVIEKGQTVTLRCDPISGHDNLYWYRRVMGKEIKFLLHFVKESKQDESGMPNNRFLAERTGGTYSTLKVQPAELEDSGVYFCASSHIAGLETQYFGPGTRLLVL.

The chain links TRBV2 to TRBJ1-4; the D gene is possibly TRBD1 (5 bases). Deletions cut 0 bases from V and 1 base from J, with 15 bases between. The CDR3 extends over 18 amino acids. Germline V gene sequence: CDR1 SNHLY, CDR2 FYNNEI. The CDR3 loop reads CASSEAGRGRITNEKLFF. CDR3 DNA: TGTGCCAGCAGTGAAGCCGGGAGGGGAAGAATAACTAATGAAAAACTGTTTTTT.

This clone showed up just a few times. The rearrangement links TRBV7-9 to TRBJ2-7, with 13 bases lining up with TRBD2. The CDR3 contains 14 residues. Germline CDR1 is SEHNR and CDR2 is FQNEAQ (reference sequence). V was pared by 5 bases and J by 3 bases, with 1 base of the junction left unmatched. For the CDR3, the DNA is TGTGCCAGCAGCCGGACTAGCGGGAGCTACGAGCAGTACTTC. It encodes CASSRTSGSYEQYF.

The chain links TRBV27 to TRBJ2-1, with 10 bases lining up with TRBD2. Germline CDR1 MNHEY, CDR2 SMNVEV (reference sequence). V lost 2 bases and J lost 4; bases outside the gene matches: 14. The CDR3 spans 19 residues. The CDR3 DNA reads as TGTGCCAGCAGTTTAGCTAGCGGGAGCCCCGCGGGGGCTTACAATGAGCAGTTCTTC. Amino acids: CASSLASGSPAGAYNEQFF.

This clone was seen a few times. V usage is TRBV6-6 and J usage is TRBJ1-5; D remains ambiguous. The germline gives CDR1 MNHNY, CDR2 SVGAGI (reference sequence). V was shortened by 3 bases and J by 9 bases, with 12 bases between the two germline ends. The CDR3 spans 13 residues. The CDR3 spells CASSYSGLLPQHF. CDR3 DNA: TGTGCCAGCAGTTATTCCGGTTTATTGCCCCAGCATTTT.

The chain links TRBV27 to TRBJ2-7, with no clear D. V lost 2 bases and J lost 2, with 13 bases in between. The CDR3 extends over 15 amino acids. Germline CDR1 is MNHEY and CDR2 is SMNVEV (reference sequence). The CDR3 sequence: CASSLISVGPYEQYF. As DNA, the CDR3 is TGTGCCAGCAGTTTAATAAGTGTTGGACCCTACGAGCAGTACTTC.

The DNA for the CDR3 is TGTGCCATCAGTGAGCTGGAGGGTGGAACAGATACGCAGTATTTT. It translates to CAISELEGGTDTQYF. The V and J genes are TRBV10-3 and TRBJ2-3, with a weak D call TRBD2 (6 bases). From germline, CDR1 is ENHRY and CDR2 SYGVKD. The CDR3 contains 15 residues. Trimming shortened V by 2 bases and J by 3 bases, and 12 bases separated the two germline ends.